This T cell receptor (beta chain) is from a study of blood T cell repertoires in COVID-19. In the study's own analysis: The authors estimated nucleated cell counts from reference gene primer amplification. Clones were sequenced by immunoSEQ multiplex PCR, and TCRdb holds only the in-frame ones, with some missing. D and trimming were read from the DNA, whereas the V and J calls and clone size are those reported in that table. The sample has a few hundred thousand clones, 90% seen once. What was sequenced was peripheral blood. This TCR derives from a woman between 40 and 55 years old with COVID-19, enrolled during active disease.

The DNA for the CDR3 is TGTGCCTGGAGTGTACCCCACGGGGGGTTAGGCTATGGCTACACCTTC. This sequence encodes CAWSVPHGGLGYGYTF. V gene TRBV30 combines with J gene TRBJ1-2; a weak D match, TRBD1 (5 bases). There are 16 residues in the CDR3. The V gene's germline CDR1 is GTSNPN and CDR2 SVGIG (reference sequence). V was shortened by 0 bases and J by 4 bases, with 18 bases between the two germline ends.